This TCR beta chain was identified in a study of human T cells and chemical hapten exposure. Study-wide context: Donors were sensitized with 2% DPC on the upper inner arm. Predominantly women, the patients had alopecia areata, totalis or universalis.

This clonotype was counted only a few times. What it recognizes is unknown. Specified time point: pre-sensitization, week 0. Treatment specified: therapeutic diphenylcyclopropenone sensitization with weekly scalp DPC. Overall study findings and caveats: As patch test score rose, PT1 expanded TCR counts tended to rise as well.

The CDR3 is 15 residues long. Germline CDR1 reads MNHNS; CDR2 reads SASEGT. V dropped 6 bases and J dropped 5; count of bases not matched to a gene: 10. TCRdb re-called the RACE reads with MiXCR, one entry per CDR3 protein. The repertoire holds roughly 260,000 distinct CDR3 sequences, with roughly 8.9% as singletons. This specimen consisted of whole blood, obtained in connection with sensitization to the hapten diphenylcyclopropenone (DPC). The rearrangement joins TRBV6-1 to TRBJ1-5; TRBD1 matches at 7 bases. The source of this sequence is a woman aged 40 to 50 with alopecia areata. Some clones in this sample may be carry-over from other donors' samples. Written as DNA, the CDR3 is TGTGCCAGCAGCGTCCAGGCACAGGGGCATCAGCCCCAGCATTTT. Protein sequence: CASSVQAQGHQPQHF.